This TCR beta chain was found in a study of cytomegalovirus exposure and HLA in healthy donors. Whole-study results and caveats: TCR beta chains numbering 164 were designated cytomegalovirus-associated. A few of the chains that were CMV-associated were confirmed in vitro to be specific for CMV antigens. A later analysis linked a missense DCLRE1C variant to TCR beta V- and J-gene trimming. With further analysis later on, most CMV-associated TCR beta chains appeared HLA-restricted.

Worth noting for this clone: Its target is unknown.

The V end was cut by 1 base, the J end by 2 bases, with 17 bases between. From germline, CDR1 is SGDLS and CDR2 YYNGEE. The CDR3 is 17 residues long. Vbeta (60) and Jbeta (13) primers were used in the PCR. Produced via immunoSEQ multiplex PCR; TCRdb's table is partial and in-frame only. The sample has 130,000 or so clones; approximately 89% are singletons. The clonotype comes from a woman under 40 in good health and CMV-seropositive. This rearrangement joins TRBV9 to TRBJ2-3; D possibly corresponds to TRBD2 (6 bases). Sequencing input: PBMCs. DNA for the CDR3: TGTGCCAGCAGCGTAAGCTTTGGCGGGATCCCCACAGATACGCAGTATTTT. Protein: CASSVSFGGIPTDTQYF.